The next 27 T cell receptor beta chains were all read from a single sample in a study of shared clonotypes between healthy human individuals. TCRdb's table, derived via immunoSEQ multiplex PCR, lists solely in-frame clones and lacks some. The repertoire consists of millions of clones, with 85% to 95% occurring once and the leading ten covering about 0.13%. The sequenced sample was naive CD4+ T cells sorted from blood. Subset noted: CD45RA+ positively selected. The receptor source for this set is a man between 18 and 35 years old in good health.

CDR3 loop: CASSYTGQGNSPLHF. CDR3 coding DNA: TGTGCCAGCAGTTACACGGGACAGGGAAATTCACCCCTCCACTTT. This rearrangement joins TRBV6-6 to TRBJ1-6, with 9 bases aligning to TRBD1. From germline, CDR1 is MNHNY and CDR2 SVGAGI (reference sequence). The CDR3 contains 15 residues. The J segment lost 7 bases and the V segment lost 2 bases, leaving 3 bases of the junction unmatched.

The DNA of the CDR3 is TGTGCCAGTAGTGAAGGTCTTAACTATGGCTACACCTTC. Amino acids: CASSEGLNYGYTF. The rearrangement uses TRBV19 and TRBJ1-2; the D is unclear. V was clipped by 5 bases and J by 1 base, with 8 bases between them. Per germline, CDR1 LNHDA and CDR2 SQIVND (reference sequence). This CDR3 region has 13 residues.

Details on this clone: The same CDR3 arises from other DNA sequences in this sample as well. The chain links TRBV7-9 to TRBJ2-7; TRBD1 matches 10 bases. J lost 2 bases, V lost 3 bases, and 1 base had no gene match. Per the germline V gene, CDR1 is SEHNR and CDR2 is FQNEAQ (reference sequence). This CDR3 is 14 amino acids long. The CDR3 sequence is CASSLGQGTYEQYF. DNA of the CDR3: TGTGCCAGCAGCTTGGGACAGGGGACCTACGAGCAGTACTTC.

The rearrangement joins TRBV19 to TRBJ2-7, with D possibly matching TRBD1 (5 bases). CDR1 and CDR2 (germline): LNHDA, SQIVND (reference sequence). Trimming removed 5 bases from V and 3 bases from J, with 17 bases in between. This CDR3 is 15 amino acids long. CDR3 in DNA: TGTGCCAGTAGTCTCAACCTCGCAGGGCTCTACGAGCAGTACTTC. Translating it yields CASSLNLAGLYEQYF.

A remark on this clone: The sample has other DNA sequences that encode this CDR3 too. The rearrangement links TRBV5-1 to TRBJ1-2, with 8 bases lining up with TRBD1. Germline CDR1 and CDR2: SGHRS and YFSETQ. V trimming: 4 bases; J trimming: 1 base; junction bases outside the gene matches: 3. CDR3 length equals 14 residues. The CDR3 DNA reads TGCGCCAGCAGCCTCGGACAGGGTAACTATGGCTACACCTTC. Encoded protein: CASSLGQGNYGYTF.

This chain joins TRBV19 and TRBJ2-1; D might be TRBD1 (6 bases). From germline, CDR1 is LNHDA and CDR2 SQIVND (reference sequence). The CDR3 loop spans 15 amino acids. V lost 1 base and J lost 6, with 13 bases in between. In DNA form, the CDR3 reads TGTGCCAGTAGTATAGGCTTGGACAGAATCAATGAGCAGTTCTTC. This codes for CASSIGLDRINEQFF.

This clone was seen more than once but under ten times. The chain employs TRBV10-1 and TRBJ2-5, with D perhaps being TRBD1 or TRBD2 (5 bases each). The CDR3 loop spans 15 amino acids. Trimming pared 4 bases from V and 4 bases from J, leaving 16 bases between. Germline CDR1 is WNHNN and CDR2 is SYGVQD (reference sequence). CDR3 residues: CASSGGTGTAETQYF. For the CDR3, the DNA is TGCGCCAGCAGTGGGGGGACGGGAACTGCAGAGACCCAGTACTTC.

On this clone itself: Other DNA variants within this sample encode the same CDR3. This sequence joins TRBV6-5 and TRBJ2-3; no definite D call. Germline V gene lookup returns CDR1 MNHEY and CDR2 SVGAGI. Trimming took 6 bases from V and 5 from J, leaving 6 bases between them. CDR3 length equals 11 residues. CDR3 amino acids: CASSWGDTQYF. CDR3 coding DNA: TGTGCCAGCAGCTGGGGAGATACGCAGTATTTT.

V is TRBV6-1 and J is TRBJ2-7; 8 bases match TRBD1. Germline V lookup: CDR1 MNHNS, CDR2 SASEGT. The CDR3 runs to 12 residues. Trimming removed 6 bases from V and 4 bases from J; junction bases left unmatched: 2. CDR3 protein: CASRDRVYEQYF. The CDR3 DNA sequence: TGTGCCAGCAGGGACAGGGTGTACGAGCAGTACTTC.

The V gene is TRBV30, the J gene TRBJ2-3; 7 bases map to TRBD1. The CDR3 extends over 15 amino acids. Germline values: CDR1 GTSNPN, CDR2 SVGIG (reference sequence). V gave up 2 bases and J gave up 0 bases; unmatched junction bases: 5. In DNA form, the CDR3 reads TGTGCCTGGAGTCCGGGACAGACTAGCACAGATACGCAGTATTTT. It codes for CAWSPGQTSTDTQYF.

The V and J genes are TRBV5-4 and TRBJ2-5, with 10 bases identical to TRBD2. This CDR3 contains 19 residues. V was clipped by 0 bases and J by 5 bases; unmatched bases: 16. Per the germline V gene, CDR1 is SGHNT and CDR2 is YYREEE (reference sequence). The DNA for the CDR3 is TGTGCCAGCAGCTTGGTTGGGGGTACCGGCCTAGCGGGAGCCGAGACCCAGTACTTC. Its protein is CASSLVGGTGLAGAETQYF.

As regards this clone: The sample has other DNA sequences that encode this CDR3 too. The rearrangement uses TRBV2 and TRBJ2-2; D is unclear. The CDR3 is 12 amino acids. The germline V gene has CDR1 SNHLY and CDR2 FYNNEI. V gave up 4 bases and J gave up 1 base, with 1 base separating them. The CDR3 loop reads CASSGNTGELFF. The DNA for the CDR3 is TGTGCCAGCAGTGGGAACACCGGGGAGCTGTTTTTT.

The chain uses TRBV2 and TRBJ2-7; D may correspond to TRBD1 or TRBD2 (5 bases each). Germline lookup yields CDR1 SNHLY and CDR2 FYNNEI. With 5 bases removed from V and 2 bases from J, the gap between germline ends came to 16 bases. The CDR3 is 15 residues long. The CDR3, as DNA: TGTGCCAGCAGTCTGGGACGTGGGCCCGCCTACGAGCAGTACTTC. This codes for CASSLGRGPAYEQYF.

The CDR3 DNA reads TGTGCCAGCAGTTACTCTAACAGGGCCTATGGCTACACCTTC. It yields the protein CASSYSNRAYGYTF. V and J are TRBV6-5 and TRBJ1-2; TRBD1 might be the D (6 bases). Trimming pared 0 bases from V and 4 bases from J, leaving 9 bases between. The CDR3 has 14 residues. Germline V gives CDR1 MNHEY, CDR2 SVGAGI.

This chain uses TRBV5-6 with TRBJ1-1; D uncertain. Trimming pared 5 bases from V and 8 bases from J, leaving 10 bases between. The CDR3 is 11 amino acids. Looked up from germline, CDR1 is SGHDT and CDR2 is YYEEEE. In DNA, the CDR3 is TGTGCCAGCAGTGGGGTGGGAGAAGCTTTCTTT. It translates to CASSGVGEAFF.

The gene calls are TRBV28 and TRBJ1-6, with a weak D call TRBD1 (6 bases). V was cut by 6 bases and J by 14 bases, with 20 bases left in between. Looked up from germline, CDR1 is MDHEN and CDR2 is SYDVKM. This CDR3 region has 14 residues. In DNA, the CDR3 is TGTGCCAGCAGGCAGGGGCTGGGGTTAAGAGCCCTCCACTTT. This gives the protein CASRQGLGLRALHF.

The chain uses TRBV19 and TRBJ1-6; 7 positions agree with TRBD1. The CDR3 runs 15 residues. V was pared by 4 bases and J by 5 bases, with 5 bases of the junction left unmatched. The germline CDR1 and CDR2 sequences are LNHDA and SQIVND (reference sequence). This CDR3 is CASSKGTADNSPLHF. In DNA, the CDR3 is TGTGCCAGTAGTAAAGGGACAGCGGATAATTCACCCCTCCACTTT.

This clone turned up a few times. Other DNA sequences within the sample encode an identical CDR3. This sequence joins TRBV30 and TRBJ2-1; D remains unclear. The germline V gene encodes CDR1 GTSNPN and CDR2 SVGIG (reference sequence). Trimming took 2 bases from V and 2 from J, leaving 1 base between them. The CDR3 consists of 11 residues. The CDR3, as DNA: TGTGCCTGGAGTCCCTACAATGAGCAGTTCTTC. Protein sequence: CAWSPYNEQFF.

The sample holds one count of this clone. This chain links TRBV5-4 with TRBJ2-7, with D perhaps being TRBD1 or TRBD2 (5 bases each). V was cut by 0 bases and J by 3 bases, with 10 bases left in between. Per the germline V gene, CDR1 is SGHNT and CDR2 is YYREEE (reference sequence). The CDR3 covers 14 residues. The CDR3 region is CASSLGGRIYEQYF. CDR3 DNA: TGTGCCAGCAGCTTGGGGGGACGAATCTACGAGCAGTACTTC.

This chain links TRBV19 with TRBJ1-2; tentative D call: TRBD1 (5 bases). Germline CDR1 and CDR2: LNHDA and SQIVND (reference sequence). This CDR3 has 15 amino acids. Trimming pared 3 bases from V and 2 bases from J, leaving 13 bases between. The CDR3 nucleotides are TGTGCCAGTAGTATGGCCAGGGATGGGAACTATGGCTACACCTTC. Its translation is CASSMARDGNYGYTF.

This clone was counted a single time. This chain joins TRBV2 and TRBJ1-1; no definite D call. The CDR3 spans 13 residues. Trimming removed 5 bases at V and 13 bases at J, with 20 bases between. Germline V CDR1 and CDR2: SNHLY, FYNNEI. CDR3 sequence: CASSPDFGGKCFF. CDR3 in DNA: TGTGCCAGCAGTCCGGACTTCGGTGGAAAGTGTTTCTTT.

The chain links TRBV10-3 to TRBJ1-2; weak D call: TRBD1 (6 bases). This CDR3 is 15 amino acids long. V lost 6 bases and J 3 bases, leaving 17 bases between the germline ends. Germline-derived CDR1 and CDR2 are ENHRY and SYGVKD. This CDR3 is CAIRENRVQDYGYTF. The CDR3 nucleotides are TGTGCCATCAGGGAGAACAGGGTCCAGGACTATGGCTACACCTTC.

The chain joins TRBV11-2 to TRBJ2-4; perhaps TRBD2 as D (6 bases). Germline assignment: CDR1 SGHAT and CDR2 FQNNGV. The CDR3 has 17 amino acids. Trimming pared 5 bases from V and 0 bases from J, leaving 17 bases between. As DNA, the CDR3 is TGTGCCAGCAGCCCCCGCGGGACTTACGGAGCCAAAAACATTCAGTACTTC. This gives the protein CASSPRGTYGAKNIQYF.

The J gene is TRBJ1-2, the V gene TRBV6-5; D perhaps matches TRBD1 (5 bases). The germline V gene has CDR1 MNHEY and CDR2 SVGAGI. V lost 4 bases to trimming and J lost 3 bases, with 15 bases between them. The CDR3 consists of 15 residues. The CDR3 protein is CASSFGRTSDYGYTF. Here the CDR3 DNA reads TGTGCCAGCAGTTTCGGGCGGACATCGGACTATGGCTACACCTTC.

Concerning this clone itself: The same CDR3 also results from other DNA sequences found in this sample. CDR3 DNA sequence: TGTGCCAGCAGCCTAGGGGGGTACGAGCAGTACTTC. Protein product: CASSLGGYEQYF. The rearrangement uses TRBV6-5 and TRBJ2-7, with D perhaps matching TRBD1 or TRBD2 (6 bases each). The CDR3 totals 12 residues. V lost 6 bases, J lost 4 bases, and 10 bases lay in between. Germline values: CDR1 MNHEY, CDR2 SVGAGI.

The chain joins TRBV19 to TRBJ2-3; 9 bases fit TRBD1. The length of the CDR3 is 15 residues. Germline V gene lookup returns CDR1 LNHDA and CDR2 SQIVND (reference sequence). The junction had 7 bases not matched to a gene; V was cut back by 3 bases and J by 6 bases. CDR3 in amino acids: CASSMGTGRGDTQYF. CDR3 nucleotide sequence: TGTGCCAGTAGTATGGGGACAGGGAGAGGGGATACGCAGTATTTT.

Turning to this clone: Distinct nucleotide sequences in the sample also encode this CDR3. The chain joins TRBV2 to TRBJ1-5, with no clear D. Germline lookup yields CDR1 SNHLY and CDR2 FYNNEI. The germline V and J ends were trimmed by 7 bases and 0 bases, with 7 bases remaining between them. This CDR3 region has 13 residues. CDR3 in amino acids: CASKEDSNQPQHF. The CDR3 DNA sequence: TGTGCCAGCAAAGAGGATAGCAATCAGCCCCAGCATTTT. Filled out from reference TRBV2 and TRBJ1-5, the complete variable domain reads EPEVTQTPSHQVTQMGQEVILRCVPISNHLYFYWYRQILGQKVEFLVSFYNNEISEKSEIFDDQFSVERPDGSNFTLKIRSTKLEDSAMYFCASKEDSNQPQHFGDGTRLSIL.